Listed below are T cell receptor beta chains from one sample, sequenced in a study of blood T cell repertoires in COVID-19. Clones were read by immunoSEQ multiplex PCR, and TCRdb kept only the in-frame ones, dropping some. This repertoire shows around 280,000 clones, about nine tenths found once; its top ten account for over 8.5%. Sequenced material: peripheral blood. These receptors all stem from a woman aged 25 to 45 with COVID-19, enrolled during active disease. CDR3s include the opening cysteine and the closing phenylalanine or tryptophan. A D gene is named only where the DNA matches it firmly. Some rows have no size entry. The others give once, few or many, or a class for an expanded clone.

J gene: TRBJ2-5; clone size: -; CDR3 length: 15; D gene: -; V gene: TRBV7-9; CDR3 protein: CASSFFVGGQETQYF; CDR3 DNA: TGTGCCAGCAGCTTTTTCGTGGGGGGACAAGAGACCCAGTACTTC
J gene: TRBJ2-3; clone size: -; CDR3 length: 16; D gene: -; V gene: TRBV7-2; CDR3 protein: CASGARTTRGTDTQYF; CDR3 DNA: TGTGCCAGCGGAGCAAGAACAACCAGGGGCACAGATACGCAGTATTTT
J gene: TRBJ2-3; clone size: -; CDR3 length: 16; D gene: -; V gene: TRBV11-2; CDR3 protein: CASSSNRGASGDTQYF; CDR3 DNA: TGTGCCAGCAGCTCTAACCGGGGGGCATCGGGAGATACGCAGTATTTT
J gene: TRBJ1-2; clone size: -; CDR3 length: 18; D gene: -; V gene: TRBV21-1; CDR3 protein: CASSKVYKSGGRRKGYTF; CDR3 DNA: TGTGCCAGCAGCAAAGTGTACAAGTCTGGGGGCCGCCGAAAGGGCTACACCTTC
J gene: TRBJ2-1; clone size: -; CDR3 length: 14; D gene: TRBD2; V gene: TRBV9; CDR3 protein: CASSPLAGYNEQFF; CDR3 DNA: TGTGCCAGCAGCCCGTTAGCGGGGTACAATGAGCAGTTCTTC
J gene: TRBJ2-7; clone size: -; CDR3 length: 13; D gene: -; V gene: TRBV7-9; CDR3 protein: CASGGAQTYEQYF; CDR3 DNA: TGTGCCAGCGGGGGGGCACAGACCTACGAGCAGTACTTC
J gene: TRBJ1-1; clone size: -; CDR3 length: 16; D gene: -; V gene: TRBV5-1; CDR3 protein: CASSLGGVGWTTEAFF; CDR3 DNA: TGCGCCAGCAGCTTGGGGGGAGTAGGTTGGACCACTGAAGCTTTCTTT
J gene: TRBJ1-4; clone size: -; CDR3 length: 16; D gene: TRBD1; V gene: TRBV28; CDR3 protein: CASSYGQGEGYEKLFF; CDR3 DNA: TGTGCCAGCAGTTACGGACAGGGAGAGGGATATGAAAAACTGTTTTTT
J gene: TRBJ1-2; clone size: few; CDR3 length: 14; D gene: -; V gene: TRBV13; CDR3 protein: CASSLGVRGGGYTF; CDR3 DNA: TGTGCCAGCAGCTTAGGGGTTAGGGGAGGAGGCTACACCTTC
J gene: TRBJ2-1; clone size: few; CDR3 length: 13; D gene: -; V gene: TRBV7-8; CDR3 protein: CASSLEESYEQFF; CDR3 DNA: TGTGCCAGCAGCTTAGAGGAGAGCTATGAGCAGTTCTTC